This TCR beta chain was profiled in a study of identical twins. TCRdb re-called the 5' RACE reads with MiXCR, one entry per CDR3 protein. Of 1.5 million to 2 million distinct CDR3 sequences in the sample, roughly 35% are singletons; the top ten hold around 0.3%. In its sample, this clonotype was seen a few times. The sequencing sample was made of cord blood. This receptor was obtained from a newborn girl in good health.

The CDR3 region has the DNA TGTGCCAGTAGTATCCTAGCGGGGGGGCCCACAGATACGCAGTATTTT. Translation: CASSILAGGPTDTQYF. The rearrangement joins TRBV19 to TRBJ2-3, with 12 bases matching TRBD2. The CDR3 contains 16 residues. V trimming: 3 bases; J trimming: 2 bases; junction bases outside the gene matches: 3. Germline CDR1 and CDR2: LNHDA and SQIVND (reference sequence).